This section outlines one T cell receptor beta chain sequence together with its context. Original data processing: Reference gene primers were amplified, and this amplification served to estimate nucleated cell counts. Repertoires were generated with immunoSEQ multiplex PCR, while TCRdb's copy carries only in-frame clones and drops some. Clone size and the V and J calls come from that table; the DNA yielded D and trimming. The sample yields 200,000 to 300,000 clones, roughly 79% seen once. Seattle enrolled patients during active infection and tracked them longitudinally. This sample stems from a study of blood T cell repertoires in COVID-19. Whole-study context: Researchers got acute and convalescent COVID-19 samples from the United States, Italy and Spain.

The clonotype originates from a woman of 80 years or more with COVID-19, enrolled during active disease. The source material was peripheral blood.

The CDR3 loop reads CASTGQGNSSYEQYF. DNA for the CDR3: TGTGCCAGCACGGGACAGGGAAATTCCTCCTACGAGCAGTACTTC. The chain is built from TRBV27 and TRBJ2-7, with 9 bases fitting TRBD1. CDR1 is MNHEY and CDR2 is SMNVEV in the germline V gene (reference sequence). The CDR3 spans 15 residues. With 7 bases clipped from V and 0 bases from J, the junction kept 7 bases outside the gene matches.